The sequence of this T cell receptor (beta chain) was determined in a study of cytomegalovirus exposure and HLA in healthy donors. The V gene's germline CDR1 is LNHNV and CDR2 YYDKDF (reference sequence). The CDR3 sequence is 17 residues long. V was pared by 5 bases and J by 3 bases, with 15 bases of the junction left unmatched. The study ran its PCR with 60 Vbeta and 13 Jbeta primers. The method was immunoSEQ multiplex PCR; TCRdb's version includes in-frame clones alone and lacks a portion of them. The data show more than 85,000 clones, over 80% seen once. This chain connects TRBV15 to TRBJ2-7, with 8 bases matching TRBD2. Material: PBMCs. The receptor's source is a man between 35 and 55 years old in good health and CMV-seronegative. CDR3 protein: CATSGPGLVGNYYEQYF. CDR3 nucleotides: TGTGCCACCAGCGGCCCGGGACTAGTAGGGAATTACTACGAGCAGTACTTC.